In this sample, the clone carrying this TCR beta chain turned up a few times. Its specificity is not known. Semi-nested PCR with Nested Universal Primer A followed constant-region reverse priming of full-length variable regions. TCRdb ran MiXCR on the 5' RACE reads and lists one entry per CDR3 protein. The sample consists of fewer than 75,000 distinct CDR3 sequences, 26% of them appearing once. This CDR3 comprises 16 residues. The germline gives CDR1 SEHNR, CDR2 FQNEAQ (reference sequence). With 3 bases clipped from V and 4 bases from J, the junction kept 5 bases outside the gene matches. Tregs were sorted as CD4+CD25+CD127-/low cells. General study points: Greatest tumor Treg TCR overlap was with tumor naive CD4+ cells.

The chain uses TRBV7-9 and TRBJ2-2, with 10 nucleotides matching TRBD1. This TCR was sampled from a female donor with breast cancer. Sequenced material: tumor-infiltrating Tregs sorted from the breast tumor. CDR3 sequence (DNA): TGTGCCAGCAGCTTCCGGACAGGGGGGAGCACCGGGGAGCTGTTTTTT. This translates into CASSFRTGGSTGELFF. The complete variable domain, with remaining parts taken from reference TRBV7-9 and TRBJ2-2, reads DTGVSQNPRHKITKRGQNVTFRCDPISEHNRLYWYRQTLGQGPEFLTYFQNEAQLEKSRLLSDRFSAERPKGSFSTLEIQRTEQGDSAMYLCASSFRTGGSTGELFFGEGSRLTVL.